This record covers a single T cell receptor (beta chain). This sample stems from a study of chemoradiotherapy in HPV16-positive cancers. Libraries were prepared by immunoSEQ multiplex PCR; TCRdb keeps only in-frame clonotypes and omits some of them. Among tens of thousands of clones listed, about 90% were seen once. The germline V gene has CDR1 LGHNA and CDR2 YNFKEQ. V was shortened by 4 bases and J by 3 bases, with 15 bases between the two germline ends. The CDR3 runs to 15 residues. The TCR was taken from a human donor with HPV-associated anogenital cancer. The sequenced sample was blood, obtained from a patient who underwent chemoradiotherapy. The genes are TRBV4-2 and TRBJ1-1; D gene ambiguous. Written as DNA, the CDR3 is TGTGCCAGCAGCCCCTCTACGGGTTGGGACACTGAAGCTTTCTTT. It translates to CASSPSTGWDTEAFF.